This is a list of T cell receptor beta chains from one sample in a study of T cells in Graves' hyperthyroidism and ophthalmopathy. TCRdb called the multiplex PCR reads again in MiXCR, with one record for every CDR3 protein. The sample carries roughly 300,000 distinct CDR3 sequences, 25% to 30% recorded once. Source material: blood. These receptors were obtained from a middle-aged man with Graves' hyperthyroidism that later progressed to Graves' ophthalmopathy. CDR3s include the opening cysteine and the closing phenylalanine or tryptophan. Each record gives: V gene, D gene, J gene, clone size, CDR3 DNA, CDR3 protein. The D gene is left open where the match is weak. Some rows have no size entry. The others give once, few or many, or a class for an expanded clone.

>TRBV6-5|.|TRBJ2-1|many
TGTGCCAGCAGTTCTACTAGGATTTACAATGAGCAGTTCTTC
CASSSTRIYNEQFF
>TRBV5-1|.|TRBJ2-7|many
TGCGCCAGCAGCCCCACCATTCTAGCGTTCAACGAGCAGTACTTC
CASSPTILAFNEQYF
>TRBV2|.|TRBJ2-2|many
TGTGCCAGCAGTGGTGGGTCTACCGGGGAGCTGTTTTTT
CASSGGSTGELFF
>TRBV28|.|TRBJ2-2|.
TGTGCCAGCAGTTTAAATGGGGGCTGGGACACCGGGGAGCTGTTTTTT
CASSLNGGWDTGELFF
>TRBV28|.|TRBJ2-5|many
TGTGCCAGCAGCCCACCGACCTCGGGGGTGGAGACCCAGTACTTC
CASSPPTSGVETQYF
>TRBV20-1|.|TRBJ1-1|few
TGCAGTGCTAGTACAGCAGCGCTCACTGAAGCTTTCTTT
CSASTAALTEAFF
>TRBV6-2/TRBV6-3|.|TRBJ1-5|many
TGTGCCAGCATCGAGTCGCCCCTGGGGCAGCCCCAGCATTTT
CASIESPLGQPQHF
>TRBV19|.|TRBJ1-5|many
TGTGCCACACGTGGGGGGGGGAATCAGCCCCAGCATTTT
CATRGGGNQPQHF
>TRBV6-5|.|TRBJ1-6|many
TGTGCCAGCAGTCTAAGGACTGATTATAATTCACCCCTCCACTTT
CASSLRTDYNSPLHF
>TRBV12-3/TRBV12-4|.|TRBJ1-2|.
TGTGCCAGCAGCGATTCGGGGTACGGCTATGGCTACACCTTC
CASSDSGYGYGYTF
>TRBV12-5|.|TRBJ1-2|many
TGTGCTAGTGCCCAAAGAGGAGGCGGCTACACCTTC
CASAQRGGGYTF
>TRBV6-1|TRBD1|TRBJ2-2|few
TGTGCCAGCAGGCATTTCACAGGGGGACACGGGGAGCTGTTTTTT
CASRHFTGGHGELFF
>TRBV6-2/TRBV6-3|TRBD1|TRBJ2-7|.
TGTGCCAGCAGTTACGCCGGACAGGGTGTCGACAGCTCCTACGAGCAGTACTTC
CASSYAGQGVDSSYEQYF
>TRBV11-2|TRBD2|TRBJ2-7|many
TGTGCCAGCAGCTCTGGGGGACTCGTCGGGGGGTTCCACGAGCAGTACTTC
CASSSGGLVGGFHEQYF
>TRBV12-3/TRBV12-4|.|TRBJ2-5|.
TGTGCCAGCAGTTTCGGACAGCCCCAAGAGACCCAGCACTTC
CASSFGQPQETQHF
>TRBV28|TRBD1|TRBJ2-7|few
TGTGCCACCGGGACAGCCCTCTCCTACGAGCAGTACTTC
CATGTALSYEQYF
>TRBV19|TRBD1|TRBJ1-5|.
TGTGCCAGTAAACCCGGGACAGTTAATAGCAATCAGCCCCAGCATTTT
CASKPGTVNSNQPQHF
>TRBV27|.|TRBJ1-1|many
TGTGCCAGCAGTTTAGGAGCGGAGGCTGAAGCTTTCTTT
CASSLGAEAEAFF
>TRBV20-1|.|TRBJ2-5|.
TGCGGTGCTAGAGATCCCCAGGGAAGTTTGGAGACCCAGTACTTC
CGARDPQGSLETQYF
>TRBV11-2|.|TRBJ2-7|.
TGTGCCAGCAGCTTAGAACGTTCCGGGGGCCGCTCCTACGAGCAGTACTTC
CASSLERSGGRSYEQYF
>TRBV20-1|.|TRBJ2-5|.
TGCAGTGCTAGAGATCAAGGGTCGGGGATGGAGACCCAGTACTTC
CSARDQGSGMETQYF
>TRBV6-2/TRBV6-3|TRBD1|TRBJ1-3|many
TGTGCCAGCAGTTACGAGATACCCGGGACAGGGAGTGGAAACACCATATATTTT
CASSYEIPGTGSGNTIYF
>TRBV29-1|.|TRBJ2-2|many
TGCAGCGTTCAACAGGGAATTGGCACCGGGGAGCTGTTTTTT
CSVQQGIGTGELFF
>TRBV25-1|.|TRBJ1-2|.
TGTGCCAGCAGTGTTTATCCAGGAGGATACACCTTC
CASSVYPGGYTF
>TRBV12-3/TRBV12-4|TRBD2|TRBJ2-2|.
TGTGCCAGCAGCTCGGGACTAGCGGGAGGTAACGGGGAGCTGTTTTTT
CASSSGLAGGNGELFF
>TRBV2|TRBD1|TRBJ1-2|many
TGTGCCAGCAGTGATGACAGGGTTAACTATGGCTACACCTTC
CASSDDRVNYGYTF
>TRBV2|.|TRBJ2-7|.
TGTGCCAGGGAGTACGAGCAGTACTTC
CAREYEQYF
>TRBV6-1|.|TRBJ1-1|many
TGTGCCAGCAGTCGATCAATTAACACTGAAGCTTTCTTT
CASSRSINTEAFF
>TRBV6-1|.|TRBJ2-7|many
TGTGCCAGCAGCGAGGAGCCGTCCTACGAGCAGTACTTC
CASSEEPSYEQYF
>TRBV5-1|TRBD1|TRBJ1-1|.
TGCGCCAGCAGCTTTGACAGGGATCGGGAAGCTTTCTTT
CASSFDRDREAFF
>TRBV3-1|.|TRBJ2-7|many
TGTGCCAGCAGTAATAGGGCGCCTACAAGCTACGAGCAGTACTTC
CASSNRAPTSYEQYF